This T cell receptor beta chain was retrieved from a study of blood T cell repertoires in COVID-19. On the study more broadly: COVID-19 samples, acute and convalescent, were from the United States, Italy and Spain. T cells, B-cell-depleted T cells, or PBMCs provided the cDNA or gDNA that served as material.

Germline loops: CDR1 GTSNPN, CDR2 SVGIG (reference sequence). Trimming took off 3 bases at V and 1 base at J, with 9 bases between the two ends. This CDR3 is 13 amino acids long. Under the authors' procedure: Reference gene primer amplification gave nucleated cell count estimates. Clones were read by immunoSEQ multiplex PCR, and TCRdb kept only the in-frame ones, dropping some. The V and J calls and clone size were taken over from that table, and D and trimming were inferred from the DNA. The sample includes about 140,000 clones, around 81% of them seen just once. The sample comprised peripheral blood. This chain connects TRBV30 to TRBJ1-1, with D possibly TRBD1 on 5 matching bases. This receptor was obtained from a human donor in a cohort sampled during active COVID-19. In nucleotides, the CDR3 is TGTGCCTGGAGCCACGGGGGGAACACTGAAGCTTTCTTT. The encoded protein is CAWSHGGNTEAFF.